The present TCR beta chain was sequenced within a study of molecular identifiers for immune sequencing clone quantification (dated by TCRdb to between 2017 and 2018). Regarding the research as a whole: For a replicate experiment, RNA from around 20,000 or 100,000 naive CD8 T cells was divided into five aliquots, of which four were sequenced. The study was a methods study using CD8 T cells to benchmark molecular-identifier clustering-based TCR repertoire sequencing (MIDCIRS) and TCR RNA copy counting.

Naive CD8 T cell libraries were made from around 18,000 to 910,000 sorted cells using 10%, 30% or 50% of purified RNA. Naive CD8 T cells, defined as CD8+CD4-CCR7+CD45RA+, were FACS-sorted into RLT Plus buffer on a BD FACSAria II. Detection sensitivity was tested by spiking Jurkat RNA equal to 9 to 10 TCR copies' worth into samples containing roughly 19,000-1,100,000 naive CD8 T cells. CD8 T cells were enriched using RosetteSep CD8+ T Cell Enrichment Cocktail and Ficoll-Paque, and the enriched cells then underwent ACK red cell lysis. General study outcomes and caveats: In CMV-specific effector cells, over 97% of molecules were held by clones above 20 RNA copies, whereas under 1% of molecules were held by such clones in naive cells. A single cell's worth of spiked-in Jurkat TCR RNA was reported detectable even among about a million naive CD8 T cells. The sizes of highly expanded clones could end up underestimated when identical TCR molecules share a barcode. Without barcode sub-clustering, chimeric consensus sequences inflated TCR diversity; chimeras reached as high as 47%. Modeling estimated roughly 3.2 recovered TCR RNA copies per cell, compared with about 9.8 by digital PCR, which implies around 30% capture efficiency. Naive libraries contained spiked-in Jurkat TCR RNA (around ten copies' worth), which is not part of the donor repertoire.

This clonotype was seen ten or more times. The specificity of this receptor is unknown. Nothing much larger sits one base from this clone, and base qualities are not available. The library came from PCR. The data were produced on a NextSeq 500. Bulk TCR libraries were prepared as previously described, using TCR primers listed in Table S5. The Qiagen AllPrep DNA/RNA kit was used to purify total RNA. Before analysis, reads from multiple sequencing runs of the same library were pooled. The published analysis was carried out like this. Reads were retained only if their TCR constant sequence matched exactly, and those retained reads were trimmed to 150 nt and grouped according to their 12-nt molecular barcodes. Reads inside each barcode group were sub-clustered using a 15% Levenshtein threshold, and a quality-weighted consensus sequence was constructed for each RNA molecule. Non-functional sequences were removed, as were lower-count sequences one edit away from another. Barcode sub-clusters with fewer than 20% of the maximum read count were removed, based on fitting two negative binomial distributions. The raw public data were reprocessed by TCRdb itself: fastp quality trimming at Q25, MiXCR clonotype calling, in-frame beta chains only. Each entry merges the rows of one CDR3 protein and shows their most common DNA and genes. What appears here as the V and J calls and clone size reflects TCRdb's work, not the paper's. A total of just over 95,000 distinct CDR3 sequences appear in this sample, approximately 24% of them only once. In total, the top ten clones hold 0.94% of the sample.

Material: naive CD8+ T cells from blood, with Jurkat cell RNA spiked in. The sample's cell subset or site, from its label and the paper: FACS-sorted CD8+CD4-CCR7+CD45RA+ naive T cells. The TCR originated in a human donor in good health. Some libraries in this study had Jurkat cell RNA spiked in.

CDR3 reads: CASTAAGVRTDTQYF. The DNA is TGTGCCAGCACCGCAGCGGGGGTAAGGACAGATACGCAGTATTTT. This chain is built from TRBV9 and TRBJ2-3, with 8 bases aligning to TRBD2. Clipping removes 6 bases from V and 3 bases from J, with 9 as the unmatched junction base count. CDR1 SGDLS and CDR2 YYNGEE are derived from the germline V gene. The CDR3, from cysteine to phenylalanine, totals 15 residues. This entry keeps only the CDR3 DNA: 45 bases, framed from base 1.